The clone carrying this T cell receptor (beta chain) was found once. These data belong to a study of preoperative IRX-2 immunotherapy in early breast cancer. The treatment is: preoperative locoregional IRX-2 cytokine immunotherapy. This phase Ib study tested locoregional IRX-2 cytokine immunotherapy given before surgery. V lost 3 bases, J lost 4 bases, and 15 bases lay in between. Germline V gene data show CDR1 as SSHAT and CDR2 as FNYEAQ (reference sequence). This CDR3 region has 16 residues. Profiled with immunoSEQ multiplex PCR; TCRdb holds only in-frame clones, not every one. The sample contains approximately 26,000 clones, about 68% of which appear only once.

The TCR originated in a human donor with breast cancer. The V call is TRBV7-7, the J call TRBJ1-4, with unresolved D. This material consisted of lymph node tissue, taken after IRX-2 immunotherapy. This CDR3 reads CASSLSFGGLNEKLFF. CDR3 nucleotide sequence: TGTGCCAGCAGCTTGTCTTTCGGCGGACTTAATGAAAAACTGTTTTTT. Drawing the rest from reference TRBV7-7 and TRBJ1-4, the complete variable domain is GAGVSQSPRYKVTKRGQDVTLRCDPISSHATLYWYQQALGQGPEFLTYFNYEAQPDKSGLPSDRFSAERPEGSISTLTIQRTEQRDSAMYRCASSLSFGGLNEKLFFGSGTQLSVL.